These 29 T cell receptor beta chains share one sample of origin, sequenced in a study of CD8 T cells in ankylosing spondylitis. Each CDR3 protein is one row after TCRdb ran MiXCR on the 5' RACE reads. The sample lists some 120,000 distinct CDR3 sequences; 7% were seen once. The sample taken for sequencing was blood, either unsorted or a sorted T cell fraction (not recorded which). Source of these receptors: a male donor with ankylosing spondylitis or in good health (not recorded which).

This clonotype was detected many times. V usage is TRBV5-1 and J usage is TRBJ2-3, with 7 positions matching TRBD2. V dropped 5 bases and J dropped 3; count of bases not matched to a gene: 6. This CDR3 region has 14 residues. CDR1 is SGHRS, CDR2 YFSETQ, per germline. The chain's CDR3 is CASSPGLTTDTQYF. The CDR3 DNA is TGCGCCAGCAGTCCGGGACTAACTACAGATACGCAGTATTTT.

This clonotype was counted ten times or more. The chain combines TRBV5-1 with TRBJ2-7; 8 nucleotides agree with TRBD1. Germline lookup yields CDR1 SGHRS and CDR2 YFSETQ. CDR3 size: 16 residues. J gave up 1 base and V 0 bases, and 6 bases lay outside the gene matches. CDR3 in amino acids: CASSLGRDRYSYEQYF. The CDR3 DNA follows: TGCGCCAGCAGCTTGGGCCGGGACAGGTATTCCTACGAGCAGTACTTC.

This clonotype occurred many times. The chain links TRBV20-1 to TRBJ2-4, with 10 bases matching TRBD2. This CDR3 spans 16 amino acids. Germline CDR1 is DFQATT and CDR2 is SNEGSKA (reference sequence). CDR3 loop: CRANPAGGPPKNIQYF. CDR3 DNA sequence: TGCAGAGCGAACCCAGCGGGAGGGCCACCCAAAAACATTCAGTACTTC.

This clonotype has only one observation. One base away lies a much larger clone, so this may be a sequencing read error. V is TRBV10-3 and J is TRBJ2-1; no clear D. Germline V gene lookup returns CDR1 ENHRY and CDR2 SYGVKD. The CDR3 consists of 13 residues. Trimming pared 4 bases from V and 6 bases from J, leaving 10 bases between. CDR3: CAISGLNFNEQFF. CDR3 in DNA: TGTGCCATCAGTGGTCTGAATTTCAATGAGCAGTTCTTC.

At least ten counts were recorded for this clonotype. The rearrangement uses TRBV3-1 and TRBJ2-7; possibly TRBD1 for D (5 bases). The CDR3 is made up of 15 amino acids. V lost 3 bases to trimming and J lost 6 bases, with 18 bases between them. CDR1 is LGHDT and CDR2 is YNNKEL in the germline V gene (reference sequence). The CDR3, as DNA: TGTGCCAGCAGCCATAAAGGAAGGGGTACGAGCGAGCAGTACTTC. This encodes CASSHKGRGTSEQYF.

Ten or more counts support this clonotype. The V gene is TRBV20-1, the J gene TRBJ1-1; D is perhaps TRBD1 (5 bases). CDR1 is DFQATT and CDR2 is SNEGSKA in the germline V gene (reference sequence). The CDR3 contains 15 residues. Trimming removed 3 bases from V and 0 bases from J, with 14 bases in between. CDR3 DNA: TGCAGTGCTAGGCCCTCTGGACATTTGAACACTGAAGCTTTCTTT. Amino acids: CSARPSGHLNTEAFF.

This clonotype was counted many times. The chain employs TRBV18 and TRBJ2-3; TRBD1 aligns across 9 bases. Germline V gene lookup returns CDR1 KGHSH and CDR2 LQKENI. The J segment lost 4 bases and the V segment lost 5 bases, leaving 7 bases of the junction unmatched. This CDR3 has 15 amino acids. The CDR3 coding sequence is TGTGCCAGCTCATCCCGGACAGGGGATTCAGATACGCAGTATTTT. Translated: CASSSRTGDSDTQYF.

This chain links TRBV7-9 with TRBJ2-7; 7 bases align to TRBD2. J lost 4 bases, V lost 0 bases, and 6 bases had no gene match. CDR3 size: 15 residues. Germline V CDR1 and CDR2: SEHNR, FQNEAQ (reference sequence). In DNA, the CDR3 is TGTGCCAGCAGCTTAGCGTGGGCGGGAGCTTACGAGCAGTACTTC. Amino acids: CASSLAWAGAYEQYF. The entire variable domain, with the rest obtained from reference TRBV7-9 and TRBJ2-7, is as follows: DTGVSQNPRHKITKRGQNVTFRCDPISEHNRLYWYRQTLGQGPEFLTYFQNEAQLEKSRLLSDRFSAERPKGSFSTLEIQRTEQGDSAMYLCASSLAWAGAYEQYFGPGTRLTVT.

This clonotype has at least ten counts. This chain joins TRBV4-1 and TRBJ2-7; no definite D call. Germline V gives CDR1 MGHRA, CDR2 YSYEKL. Trimming left V 4 bases short and J 3 bases short, with 10 bases between. CDR3 length equals 13 residues. CDR3 DNA sequence: TGCGCCAGCAGCCCGGTTGGGGACTACGAGCAGTACTTC. It encodes CASSPVGDYEQYF.

This clonotype has ten or more counts. This chain uses TRBV2 with TRBJ2-7; D remains unclear. The CDR3 totals 12 residues. Germline CDR1 SNHLY, CDR2 FYNNEI. Trimming pared 10 bases from V and 2 bases from J, leaving 12 bases between. The CDR3 protein is CATKTIPYEQYF. For the CDR3, the DNA is TGTGCCACTAAAACGATTCCCTACGAGCAGTACTTC. Variable domain in full (rest from reference TRBV2 and TRBJ2-7): EPEVTQTPSHQVTQMGQEVILRCVPISNHLYFYWYRQILGQKVEFLVSFYNNEISEKSEIFDDQFSVERPDGSNFTLKIRSTKLEDSAMYFCATKTIPYEQYFGPGTRLTVT.

This clonotype was counted at least ten times. This chain joins TRBV5-1 and TRBJ2-1, with unresolved D. The CDR3 consists of 13 residues. V lost 0 bases and J 5 bases, leaving 6 bases between the germline ends. The germline gives CDR1 SGHRS, CDR2 YFSETQ. The chain's CDR3 is CASSLAANNEQFF. CDR3 nucleotide sequence: TGCGCCAGCAGCTTGGCGGCAAACAATGAGCAGTTCTTC. The full variable domain, completed using reference TRBV5-1 and TRBJ2-1, is KAGVTQTPRYLIKTRGQQVTLSCSPISGHRSVSWYQQTPGQGLQFLFEYFSETQRNKGNFPGRFSGRQFSNSRSEMNVSTLELGDSALYLCASSLAANNEQFFGPGTRLTVL.

At least ten counts were recorded for this clonotype. The chain combines TRBV27 with TRBJ2-7; 8 nucleotides align to TRBD1. Germline lookup yields CDR1 MNHEY and CDR2 SMNVEV (reference sequence). This CDR3 region has 14 residues. V gave up 3 bases and J gave up 7 bases; unmatched junction bases: 8. CDR3 coding DNA: TGTGCCAGCAGTTTCCTCCAGGGGGCACGAGAGCAGTACTTC. Translation: CASSFLQGAREQYF.

The table lists this clonotype with many counts. The chain has TRBV5-1 and TRBJ2-1; TRBD1 matches 8 bases. Germline-derived CDR1 and CDR2 are SGHRS and YFSETQ. With 1 base clipped from V and 2 bases from J, the junction kept 2 bases outside the gene matches. There are 15 residues in the CDR3. The DNA for the CDR3 is TGCGCCAGCAGCTTGTTACAGGGGGCCTACAATGAGCAGTTCTTC. This codes for CASSLLQGAYNEQFF.

In its sample, this clonotype was seen many times. The V gene is TRBV7-9, the J gene TRBJ2-2; the D gene is possibly TRBD2 (5 bases). The V end lost 11 bases, the J end lost 1 base, and 14 bases lay between the germline ends. Germline V gene sequence: CDR1 SEHNR, CDR2 FQNEAQ (reference sequence). The CDR3 is 14 residues long. CDR3 in DNA: TGTGCCCCAGGCAAGCGGATGAACACCGGGGAGCTGTTTTTT. Translation: CAPGKRMNTGELFF.

Many counts were recorded for this clonotype. The chain joins TRBV12-3 or TRBV12-4 to TRBJ2-3; 12 bases fit TRBD2. This CDR3 has 16 residues. Trimming at V came to 2 bases and at J to 6 bases, leaving 6 bases not matched to a gene. CDR3 loop: CASSLRSSGRVDTQYF. The CDR3, as DNA: TGTGCCAGCAGTTTAAGGTCTAGCGGGAGGGTCGATACGCAGTATTTT.

Ten or more counts support this clonotype. Here the CDR3 reads CSETSSNTDTQYF. The CDR3 DNA follows: TGCAGCGAGACTAGCAGCAACACAGATACGCAGTATTTT. This rearrangement joins TRBV20-1 to TRBJ2-3; 7 nucleotides line up with TRBD2. Germline loops: CDR1 DFQATT, CDR2 SNEGSKA (reference sequence). The CDR3 runs to 13 residues.

This clonotype showed up many times. The chain recombines TRBV5-1 with TRBJ2-7, with a weak D call TRBD1 (5 bases). CDR1 is SGHRS and CDR2 is YFSETQ in the germline V gene. Trimming stripped 3 bases from V and 1 base from J, with 11 bases between. This CDR3 is 14 amino acids long. In DNA form, the CDR3 reads TGCGCCAGCAGCTGGCGACAGAAATCCTACGAGCAGTACTTC. It specifies CASSWRQKSYEQYF.

This clonotype was seen many times. V and J are TRBV5-1 and TRBJ2-7; D call uncertain. Per the germline V gene, CDR1 is SGHRS and CDR2 is YFSETQ. With 0 bases removed from V and 0 bases from J, the gap between germline ends came to 13 bases. The CDR3 contains 16 residues. Here the CDR3 reads CASSLDGNPSSYEQYF. CDR3 coding DNA: TGCGCCAGCAGCTTGGACGGCAACCCGAGCTCCTACGAGCAGTACTTC.

This clonotype was counted a few times. J is TRBJ2-5 and V is TRBV10-2, with D possibly being TRBD1 or TRBD2 (6 bases each). The CDR3 consists of 18 residues. Germline lookup yields CDR1 WSHSY and CDR2 SAAADI. V lost 1 base, J lost 4 bases, and 22 bases lay in between. In nucleotides, the CDR3 is TGCGCCAGCAGTGAGTTGACGTTTACAGGGACTTCGAGAGAGACCCAGTACTTC. It encodes CASSELTFTGTSRETQYF.

This clonotype was detected ten times or more. The chain recombines TRBV25-1 with TRBJ1-1, with a tentative D call TRBD1 (5 bases). Germline-derived CDR1 and CDR2 are MGHDK and SYGVNS. The CDR3 length is 14 residues. The V end was cut by 7 bases, the J end by 0 bases, with 12 bases between. This CDR3 is CASTQGRLNTEAFF. Here the CDR3 DNA reads TGTGCCAGCACCCAGGGACGGCTGAACACTGAAGCTTTCTTT.

This chain connects TRBV5-1 to TRBJ2-7; 8 bases fit TRBD1. This CDR3 comprises 15 residues. From germline, CDR1 is SGHRS and CDR2 YFSETQ. Trimming took 4 bases from V and 4 from J; bases not matched to a gene: 10. The CDR3 coding sequence is TGCGCCAGCAGCGCACCTCCGGGACAGGCTTACGAGCAGTACTTC. Amino acid sequence: CASSAPPGQAYEQYF.

This clonotype showed up just a few times. The V call is TRBV20-1, the J call TRBJ2-7; 7 bases match TRBD1. The CDR3 length is 13 residues. Trimming at V came to 0 bases and at J to 3 bases, leaving 2 bases not matched to a gene. Looked up from germline, CDR1 is DFQATT and CDR2 is SNEGSKA (reference sequence). CDR3 DNA sequence: TGCAGTGCTAGAGACCGACAGGGCTACGAGCAGTACTTC. Its protein product is CSARDRQGYEQYF.

V and J are TRBV6-4 and TRBJ2-1; TRBD2 might be the D (7 bases). V lost 3 bases, J lost 8 bases, and 17 bases lay in between. Germline loops: CDR1 MRHNA, CDR2 SNTAGT. The CDR3 has 15 residues. For the CDR3, the DNA is TGTGCCAGCAGTGAAGCGGGGACTTCAGGGGATGAGCAGTTCTTC. This codes for CASSEAGTSGDEQFF.

This clonotype was picked up many times. The V call is TRBV3-1, the J call TRBJ1-1; 7 bases agree with TRBD1. Unmatched junction bases numbered 5, after V lost 4 bases and J lost 0 bases. The CDR3 is made up of 15 amino acids. Looked up from germline, CDR1 is LGHDT and CDR2 is YNNKEL (reference sequence). CDR3 region: CASSPVGGLNTEAFF. The CDR3 DNA reads TGTGCCAGCAGCCCCGTAGGGGGCTTGAACACTGAAGCTTTCTTT.

This clonotype has at least ten counts. The chain combines TRBV3-1 with TRBJ1-1; D is undetermined. The CDR3 loop spans 14 amino acids. The ends were cut back, 0 bases at V and 4 bases at J, with 9 bases in the middle. Looked up from germline, CDR1 is LGHDT and CDR2 is YNNKEL (reference sequence). The CDR3 loop is CASSQDLAFTEAFF. The CDR3 region has the DNA TGTGCCAGCAGCCAAGATCTAGCATTCACTGAAGCTTTCTTT.

This clonotype has at least ten counts. The genes are TRBV5-1 and TRBJ2-5; D is uncertain. CDR3 length equals 14 residues. Germline V gene data show CDR1 as SGHRS and CDR2 as YFSETQ. The V and J ends lost 2 bases and 0 bases respectively, with 8 bases between them. CDR3 sequence: CASSLVKYQETQYF. In nucleotides, the CDR3 is TGCGCCAGCAGCTTAGTTAAGTACCAAGAGACCCAGTACTTC.

This clonotype turned up a few times. The chain employs TRBV4-2 and TRBJ2-3, with D perhaps matching TRBD2 (5 bases). V was pared by 4 bases and J by 0 bases, with 11 bases between. CDR1 and CDR2 from the germline V gene are LGHNA and YNFKEQ. This CDR3 has 15 residues. The CDR3 region has the DNA TGTGCCAGCAGCCGCCCTAGCCAAAGCACAGATACGCAGTATTTT. Translation gives CASSRPSQSTDTQYF.

This clonotype was counted at least ten times. The chain couples TRBV5-1 to TRBJ2-1; D remains ambiguous. The CDR3 runs 15 residues. Germline CDR1 SGHRS, CDR2 YFSETQ. Deletions cut 5 bases from V and 8 bases from J, with 20 bases between. CDR3 loop: CASRDPRGPSDEQFF. For the CDR3, the DNA is TGCGCCAGCAGGGATCCTAGAGGACCCTCGGATGAGCAGTTCTTC.

This clonotype came up many times. CDR3 in amino acids: CSVVYRADTQYF. The CDR3 DNA sequence: TGCAGCGTTGTTTACCGGGCAGATACGCAGTATTTT. The rearrangement links TRBV29-1 to TRBJ2-3; no clear D gene. The CDR3 length is 12 residues. Germline V gives CDR1 SQVTM, CDR2 ANQGSEA. V was clipped by 4 bases and J by 4 bases, with 9 bases between them.